This TCR beta chain stems from a study of T cells in Graves' hyperthyroidism and ophthalmopathy. The wider study: The initial diagnosis was the point when peripheral blood was collected, ahead of any treatment.

This clonotype has ten or more counts. Its target is not known. RNA transcripts gave rise to amplified TCR beta CDR3 regions. The HTBI primer set drove a first-round RT-PCR of the TCR CDR3. Each CDR3 protein gets one entry after TCRdb re-called the multiplex PCR reads with MiXCR. The sample gives over 350,000 distinct CDR3 sequences, roughly 15% of which show up once; around 13% is in the top ten. PBMCs were obtained from about 10 ml fresh peripheral blood. The CDR3 has 14 amino acids. Between the trimmed V and J ends, which lost 11 bases and 5 bases, there was a span of 21 bases. The germline V gene has CDR1 LNHDA and CDR2 SQIVND (reference sequence). General observations from the study: Blood shared most expanded thyroid clonotypes above 0.001.

The receptor's source is a man younger than 35 with Graves' ophthalmopathy. The chain is built from TRBV19 and TRBJ1-1; D not resolved. Sequences were obtained from blood. The CDR3 spells CAAVGYGRRTEAFF. In nucleotides, the CDR3 is TGTGCCGCGGTGGGTTACGGCAGAAGAACTGAAGCTTTCTTT.